This TCR beta chain was found in a study of shared clonotypes between healthy human individuals. Overall study results and limits: An effect of sequencing depth on clonotype sharing among donors was expected.

With V trimmed by 7 bases and J by 1 base, 8 bases remained unmatched. Per the germline V gene, CDR1 is MNHEY and CDR2 is SMNVEV (reference sequence). The CDR3 sequence is 15 residues long. The assay was immunoSEQ multiplex PCR, and TCRdb's table has in-frame clones only and misses some. The sample contains about 2.3 million clones, 80% to 95% of which appear only once. On this clone itself: Its matching antigen is unknown.

The gene calls are TRBV27 and TRBJ2-3; TRBD2 aligns across 7 bases. Sequencing used naive CD4+ T cells from PBMCs. Described subset: CD45RA+ positively selected. The clonotype was recovered from a man younger than 35 in good health. Some clones in this sample may be carry-over from other donors' samples. The CDR3 DNA reads as TGTGCCAGCACATCAGGCGGGAGTCGCACAGATACGCAGTATTTT. This translates into CASTSGGSRTDTQYF.